The 19 T cell receptor beta chains presented below share a single source sample, sequenced in a study of T cell responses to AZD1222 COVID-19 vaccine. TCRdb's table, derived via immunoSEQ multiplex PCR, lists solely in-frame clones and lacks some. The sample carries about 150,000 clones, less than 95% recorded once. Specimen: peripheral blood, collected on day 0 of AZD1222 vaccination. These receptors all stem from an adult in good health.

The V and J genes are TRBV15 and TRBJ1-1, with D unclear. The CDR3 is 15 residues long. Trimming shortened V by 0 bases and J by 3 bases, and 11 bases separated the two germline ends. Germline lookup yields CDR1 LNHNV and CDR2 YYDKDF (reference sequence). CDR3 sequence reads: CATSRDLVSYTEAFF. CDR3 bases: TGTGCCACCAGCAGAGATCTGGTCAGTTACACTGAAGCTTTCTTT.

The genes are TRBV7-2 and TRBJ2-1; 8 bases align to TRBD2. CDR1 SGHTA and CDR2 FQGNSA come from the germline V gene. This CDR3 has 15 residues. V lost 3 bases and J lost 9; bases outside the gene matches: 10. CDR3 loop: CASSFLGKTSAEQFF. The CDR3 DNA sequence: TGTGCCAGCAGCTTCCTGGGGAAGACTAGCGCTGAGCAGTTCTTC. Together with reference TRBV7-2 and TRBJ2-1, the CDR3 gives the full variable domain: GAGVSQSPSNKVTEKGKDVELRCDPISGHTALYWYRQSLGQGLEFLIYFQGNSAPDKSGLPSDRFSAERTGGSVSTLTIQRTQQEDSAVYLCASSFLGKTSAEQFFGPGTRLTVL.

The J gene is TRBJ2-1, the V gene TRBV11-2, with D uncertain. V was cut by 3 bases and J by 2 bases, with 11 bases left in between. The CDR3 sequence is 15 residues long. CDR1 is SGHAT and CDR2 is FQNNGV in the germline V gene. The CDR3 sequence is CASSFLAKPYNEQFF. The CDR3 region has the DNA TGTGCCAGCAGCTTTTTAGCCAAACCCTACAATGAGCAGTTCTTC.

V gene TRBV13 combines with J gene TRBJ2-7; 12 bases agree with TRBD2. V was pared by 5 bases and J by 0 bases, with 8 bases of the junction left unmatched. The CDR3 contains 17 residues. The germline V gene has CDR1 PRHDT and CDR2 FYEKMQ (reference sequence). The chain's CDR3 is CASSPGLAGRSSYEQYF. CDR3 in DNA: TGTGCCAGCAGCCCTGGACTAGCGGGAAGGAGCTCCTACGAGCAGTACTTC.

This sequence joins TRBV5-1 and TRBJ1-4; a possible D gene is TRBD1 (6 bases). Between the trimmed V and J ends, which lost 4 bases and 5 bases, there was a span of 15 bases. Germline CDR1 and CDR2: SGHRS and YFSETQ. The CDR3 runs 15 residues. This chain's CDR3 is CASSTDGDTNEKLFF. CDR3 DNA sequence: TGCGCCAGCAGCACGGACGGGGACACAAATGAAAAACTGTTTTTT. The variable domain in full, with the rest retrieved from reference TRBV5-1 and TRBJ1-4, is KAGVTQTPRYLIKTRGQQVTLSCSPISGHRSVSWYQQTPGQGLQFLFEYFSETQRNKGNFPGRFSGRQFSNSRSEMNVSTLELGDSALYLCASSTDGDTNEKLFFGSGTQLSVL.

This clone was counted a few times. This rearrangement joins TRBV18 to TRBJ1-2; unclear D gene. From germline, CDR1 is KGHSH and CDR2 LQKENI. The CDR3 length is 14 residues. Trimming stripped 3 bases from V and 2 bases from J, with 10 bases between. CDR3 loop: CASSPSRLNYGYTF. The CDR3 nucleotides are TGTGCCAGCTCACCCTCACGTCTAAACTATGGCTACACCTTC.

J is TRBJ1-1 and V is TRBV6-5; 7 bases match TRBD1. The CDR3 extends over 16 amino acids. The germline gives CDR1 MNHEY, CDR2 SVGAGI. V shed 2 bases and J 3 bases; nucleotides not matched to a gene: 9. The CDR3 spells CASSYEGRGLDTEAFF. CDR3 DNA: TGTGCCAGCAGTTACGAAGGAAGGGGGCTGGACACTGAAGCTTTCTTT.

The CDR3 loop reads CASSLADRDNEKLFF. In DNA form, the CDR3 reads TGTGCCAGCAGCTTAGCGGACAGGGACAATGAAAAACTGTTTTTT. The gene calls are TRBV7-9 and TRBJ1-4, with 8 bases aligning to TRBD1. Germline-derived CDR1 and CDR2 are SEHNR and FQNEAQ (reference sequence). The CDR3 is 15 residues long. Losses at the gene ends were 0 bases for V and 5 bases for J; bases not matched to a gene: 2.

This chain links TRBV6-1 with TRBJ1-2; the D gene is possibly TRBD1 (6 bases). This CDR3 has 15 amino acids. V shed 2 bases and J shed 3 bases, with 13 bases lying between them. CDR1 is MNHNS, CDR2 SASEGT, per germline. The CDR3 region has the DNA TGTGCCAGCAGTGAACGCGGGGGGCTTCACTATGGCTACACCTTC. It specifies CASSERGGLHYGYTF.

The J gene is TRBJ1-3, the V gene TRBV7-9, with D hard to call. With 5 bases removed from V and 0 bases from J, the gap between germline ends came to 17 bases. From germline, CDR1 is SEHNR and CDR2 FQNEAQ (reference sequence). This CDR3 spans 17 amino acids. The CDR3 is CASSKISSGLSGNTIYF. The CDR3 coding sequence is TGTGCCAGCAGCAAAATTTCCTCGGGCCTCTCTGGAAACACCATATATTTT. Together with reference TRBV7-9 and TRBJ1-3, the CDR3 gives the full variable domain: DTGVSQNPRHKITKRGQNVTFRCDPISEHNRLYWYRQTLGQGPEFLTYFQNEAQLEKSRLLSDRFSAERPKGSFSTLEIQRTEQGDSAMYLCASSKISSGLSGNTIYFGEGSWLTVV.

As to this clone: This specimen includes other DNA sequences encoding the same CDR3. The gene calls are TRBV5-4 and TRBJ2-7; D uncertain. With 0 bases removed from V and 4 bases from J, the gap between germline ends came to 2 bases. Germline V lookup: CDR1 SGHNT, CDR2 YYREEE (reference sequence). This CDR3 has 11 amino acids. The CDR3 DNA is TGTGCCAGCAGCTTGGGGTACGAGCAGTACTTC. Translating it yields CASSLGYEQYF.

The rearrangement uses TRBV6-2 or TRBV6-3 and TRBJ2-7; the D gene is possibly TRBD2 (5 bases). This CDR3 has 17 residues. Trimming removed 6 bases from V and 3 bases from J, with 24 bases in between. Germline V gene data show CDR1 as MNHEY and CDR2 as SVGEGT. CDR3 nucleotides: TGTGCCAGCAGCCAGCTTAACCTAGCAGCAGCGAGCTACGAGCAGTACTTC. Amino acid sequence: CASSQLNLAAASYEQYF.

The rearrangement links TRBV27 to TRBJ2-4, with 8 bases identical to TRBD1. Per germline, CDR1 MNHEY and CDR2 SMNVEV (reference sequence). The CDR3 contains 13 residues. J was trimmed by 8 bases and V by 4 bases; bases with no gene match: 4. In DNA, the CDR3 is TGTGCCAGCAGTTCAGACAGGGGTGACATTCAGTACTTC. Translating gives CASSSDRGDIQYF.

The chain is built from TRBV7-2 and TRBJ1-6; the D is unclear. The CDR3 loop spans 15 amino acids. The ends were cut back, 5 bases at V and 0 bases at J, with 8 bases in the middle. The germline gives CDR1 SGHTA, CDR2 FQGNSA. CDR3 nucleotides: TGTGCCAGCAGCCCGCAAGCCTCCTATAATTCACCCCTCCACTTT. Translation: CASSPQASYNSPLHF.

This chain links TRBV3-1 (or the pseudogene TRBV3-2) with TRBJ2-5; TRBD2 matches 12 bases. The J segment lost 1 base and the V segment lost 6 bases, leaving 6 bases of the junction unmatched. The V gene's germline CDR1 is LGHDT and CDR2 YNNKEL (reference sequence). This CDR3 has 16 amino acids. The CDR3 bases are TGTGCCAGCAGTCAAACGACTAGCGGGAGCCAAGAGACCCAGTACTTC. This gives the protein CASSQTTSGSQETQYF.

The rearrangement links TRBV2 to TRBJ1-2; D is unresolved. V lost 6 bases and J 2 bases, leaving 16 bases between the germline ends. Germline values: CDR1 SNHLY, CDR2 FYNNEI. The CDR3 extends over 15 amino acids. The CDR3 is CASRKGRGQNYGYTF. The CDR3 DNA follows: TGTGCCAGCAGAAAAGGGAGAGGGCAAAACTATGGCTACACCTTC.

The chain links TRBV2 to TRBJ2-1; weak D call: TRBD1 (6 bases). The CDR3 totals 15 residues. The germline gives CDR1 SNHLY, CDR2 FYNNEI. V lost 11 bases and J 0 bases, leaving 17 bases between the germline ends. Here the CDR3 reads CAGTEGESSYNEQFF. For the CDR3, the DNA is TGTGCCGGAACCGAGGGGGAGAGCTCCTACAATGAGCAGTTCTTC. Full variable domain (remainder filled in from reference TRBV2 and TRBJ2-1): EPEVTQTPSHQVTQMGQEVILRCVPISNHLYFYWYRQILGQKVEFLVSFYNNEISEKSEIFDDQFSVERPDGSNFTLKIRSTKLEDSAMYFCAGTEGESSYNEQFFGPGTRLTVL.

In DNA form, the CDR3 reads TGTGCCAGCAGTTTAAGAGGGGAGCAGTACTTC. Its translation is CASSLRGEQYF. The V gene is TRBV12-3 or TRBV12-4, the J gene TRBJ2-7; tentatively, D is TRBD2 (5 bases). V lost 2 bases and J lost 7, with 6 bases in between. The CDR3 runs to 11 residues.

This chain uses TRBV5-1 with TRBJ2-1, with unresolved D. There are 14 residues in the CDR3. Germline assignment: CDR1 SGHRS and CDR2 YFSETQ. V was trimmed by 1 base and J by 5 bases, leaving 10 bases between them. In DNA form, the CDR3 reads TGCGCCAGCAGCTTGAGGGCAGTTAACAATGAGCAGTTCTTC. Its protein is CASSLRAVNNEQFF.